One sample yielded the 26 T cell receptor beta chains listed below, sequenced in a study of cytomegalovirus exposure and HLA in healthy donors. It was with 60 Vbeta and 13 Jbeta primers that the PCR ran. Data came from immunoSEQ multiplex PCR; TCRdb stores just in-frame clones and leaves some out. This sample carries about 96,000 clones, about four fifths of them seen once, and the ten largest clones take around 3.2%. The sample was PBMCs. The receptors come from a female donor in good health and CMV-seropositive.

This clone was observed a handful of times. Here the CDR3 DNA reads TGTGCCAGCAGTGGAAACCTCGGACTGGTCTATGGCTACACCTTC. It specifies CASSGNLGLVYGYTF. The J gene is TRBJ1-2, the V gene TRBV2; D not resolved. This CDR3 is 15 amino acids long. CDR1 is SNHLY and CDR2 is FYNNEI in the germline V gene. Trimming took 4 bases from V and 4 from J, leaving 16 bases between them.

The J gene is TRBJ1-1, the V gene TRBV7-8; the match to TRBD1 covers 9 bases. Looked up from germline, CDR1 is SGHVS and CDR2 is FQNEAQ. J gave up 5 bases and V 3 bases, and 13 bases lay outside the gene matches. This CDR3 has 17 residues. In DNA form, the CDR3 reads TGTGCCAGCAGCTTGGGACAGGGAGATTTCTGGCTTACTGAAGCTTTCTTT. Its protein is CASSLGQGDFWLTEAFF.

This clone was counted between two and nine times. The J gene is TRBJ2-3, the V gene TRBV7-8; 9 nucleotides match TRBD2. The V gene's germline CDR1 is SGHVS and CDR2 FQNEAQ. V trimming: 5 bases; J trimming: 4 bases; junction bases outside the gene matches: 7. This CDR3 comprises 15 residues. This CDR3 is CASSATGLASDTQYF. DNA for the CDR3: TGTGCCAGCAGCGCAACGGGACTAGCCTCAGATACGCAGTATTTT.

The rearrangement joins TRBV15 to TRBJ2-3, with a weak D call TRBD1 (5 bases). Trimming took off 4 bases at V and 2 bases at J, with 7 bases between the two ends. The germline V gene encodes CDR1 LNHNV and CDR2 YYDKDF (reference sequence). CDR3 length: 13 amino acids. The CDR3 region has the DNA TGTGCCACCAGCAAAGGGGTCACAGATACGCAGTATTTT. Amino acid sequence: CATSKGVTDTQYF.

This chain links TRBV5-4 with TRBJ2-7; possibly TRBD2 for D (5 bases). There are 13 residues in the CDR3. Germline assignment: CDR1 SGHNT and CDR2 YYREEE (reference sequence). The V gene lost 3 bases and the J gene lost 6 bases, with 13 bases spanning the gap. CDR3 nucleotide sequence: TGTGCCAGCAGCTCCATTCGAGGGCCCGAGCAGTACTTC. Amino acids: CASSSIRGPEQYF.

This chain uses TRBV5-1 with TRBJ1-2, with D unresolved. CDR3 size: 13 residues. Germline loops: CDR1 SGHRS, CDR2 YFSETQ. Trimming removed 1 base from V and 8 bases from J, with 12 bases in between. CDR3: CASSLTPNRGYTF. Written as DNA, the CDR3 is TGCGCCAGCAGCTTGACCCCAAATCGGGGCTACACCTTC.

The chain recombines TRBV5-1 with TRBJ2-5; 8 bases are a match to TRBD2. Germline loops: CDR1 SGHRS, CDR2 YFSETQ. The CDR3 spans 15 residues. The junction had 7 bases not matched to a gene; V was cut back by 2 bases and J by 4 bases. CDR3 sequence: CASSFNSGDAETQYF. CDR3 in DNA: TGCGCCAGCAGCTTCAATAGCGGGGATGCAGAGACCCAGTACTTC.

The chain couples TRBV27 to TRBJ1-2; D is possibly TRBD1 (5 bases). The CDR3 sequence is 13 residues long. Germline V gene data show CDR1 as MNHEY and CDR2 as SMNVEV (reference sequence). The V end was cut by 3 bases, the J end by 7 bases, with 12 bases between. The CDR3 DNA reads TGTGCCAGCAGTTTCCGGGGGGGGTCTGGCTACACCTTC. It codes for CASSFRGGSGYTF.

The chain carries TRBV7-2 and TRBJ1-1; no clear D gene. The CDR3 is 13 residues long. Trimming removed 2 bases from V and 1 base from J, with 5 bases in between. In germline, CDR1 is SGHTA, CDR2 FQGNSA. As DNA, the CDR3 is TGTGCCAGCAGCTTAAAGAGGAACACTGAAGCTTTCTTT. Encoded protein: CASSLKRNTEAFF.

The genes are TRBV5-1 and TRBJ2-5, with D unresolved. V was shortened by 1 base and J by 5 bases, with 12 bases between the two germline ends. This CDR3 region has 14 residues. The germline V gene has CDR1 SGHRS and CDR2 YFSETQ. The CDR3 DNA reads TGCGCCAGCAGCTTGAGCGCCTCCCGGGAGACCCAGTACTTC. This gives the protein CASSLSASRETQYF.

The J gene is TRBJ2-2, the V gene TRBV9; 11 bases are a match to TRBD1. The CDR3 length is 14 residues. From germline, CDR1 is SGDLS and CDR2 YYNGEE. J was trimmed by 8 bases and V by 4 bases; bases with no gene match: 4. In DNA form, the CDR3 reads TGTGCCAGCAGCCGGACAGGGGGCAGGGGGGAGCTGTTTTTT. Translating gives CASSRTGGRGELFF. The variable domain in full, with the rest retrieved from reference TRBV9 and TRBJ2-2, is DSGVTQTPKHLITATGQRVTLRCSPRSGDLSVYWYQQSLDQGLQFLIQYYNGEERAKGNILERFSAQQFPDLHSELNLSSLELGDSALYFCASSRTGGRGELFFGEGSRLTVL.

This clone was counted a few times. The gene calls are TRBV28 and TRBJ1-5; tentative D call: TRBD1 (6 bases). V was shortened by 8 bases and J by 4 bases, with 12 bases between the two germline ends. CDR1 MDHEN and CDR2 SYDVKM come from the germline V gene. This CDR3 is 13 amino acids long. This CDR3 is CASRQVLNQPQHF. The CDR3 DNA sequence: TGTGCCAGCCGACAGGTCTTGAATCAGCCCCAGCATTTT.

In DNA, the CDR3 is TGTGCCAGCAGCTTGGCGGGAAATGGGGAGCTGTTTTTT. This encodes CASSLAGNGELFF. V gene TRBV11-3 combines with J gene TRBJ2-2; a weak D match, TRBD2 (6 bases). Germline CDR1 reads SGHNT; CDR2 reads YENEEA. CDR3 length: 13 amino acids. Trimming shortened V by 3 bases and J by 8 bases, and 10 bases separated the two germline ends. Together with reference TRBV11-3 and TRBJ2-2, the CDR3 gives the full variable domain: EAGVVQSPRYKIIEKKQPVAFWCNPISGHNTLYWYLQNLGQGPELLIRYENEEAVDDSQLPKDRFSAERLKGVDSTLKIQPAELGDSAVYLCASSLAGNGELFFGEGSRLTVL.

CDR3 in amino acids: CASSEDPRENNSPLHF. CDR3 bases: TGTGCCAGCAGTGAAGACCCCCGTGAGAATAATTCACCCCTCCACTTT. V is TRBV2 and J is TRBJ1-6, with no clear D. CDR1 and CDR2 (germline): SNHLY, FYNNEI. V was pared by 1 base and J by 5 bases, with 12 bases between. This CDR3 comprises 16 residues.

The rearrangement uses TRBV9 and TRBJ2-2; D is uncertain. Per the germline V gene, CDR1 is SGDLS and CDR2 is YYNGEE. The V end was cut by 2 bases, the J end by 5 bases, with 4 bases between. This CDR3 region has 12 residues. The CDR3 sequence is CASSVGTGELFF. The CDR3, as DNA: TGTGCCAGCAGCGTCGGTACCGGGGAGCTGTTTTTT.

This rearrangement joins TRBV5-1 to TRBJ2-1; 12 bases agree with TRBD2. The germline gives CDR1 SGHRS, CDR2 YFSETQ. This CDR3 comprises 17 residues. The ends lost 0 bases at V and 4 bases at J; junction bases unmatched: 5. The chain's CDR3 is CASSLVSGTSGYNEQFF. CDR3 coding DNA: TGCGCCAGCAGCTTGGTATCCGGGACTAGCGGGTACAATGAGCAGTTCTTC.

V is TRBV13 and J is TRBJ2-1; D is uncertain. The germline V gene encodes CDR1 PRHDT and CDR2 FYEKMQ (reference sequence). The CDR3 consists of 13 residues. Trimming took off 0 bases at V and 5 bases at J, with 5 bases between the two ends. The CDR3 region is CASSLGQNNEQFF. CDR3 sequence (DNA): TGTGCCAGCAGCTTAGGCCAGAACAATGAGCAGTTCTTC. Based on the CDR3 plus reference TRBV13 and TRBJ2-1, the full variable domain is AAGVIQSPRHLIKEKRETATLKCYPIPRHDTVYWYQQGPGQDPQFLISFYEKMQSDKGSIPDRFSAQQFSDYHSELNMSSLELGDSALYFCASSLGQNNEQFFGPGTRLTVL.

The genes are TRBV11-1 and TRBJ2-2; 7 nucleotides match TRBD2. The J segment lost 7 bases and the V segment lost 1 base, leaving 3 bases of the junction unmatched. Germline V gene lookup returns CDR1 SGHAT and CDR2 FQDESV (reference sequence). CDR3 length equals 14 residues. The CDR3 region is CASSLGERGGELFF. In nucleotides, the CDR3 is TGTGCCAGCAGCTTAGGAGAGCGGGGCGGGGAGCTGTTTTTT.

This chain joins TRBV19 and TRBJ1-4; 9 bases are shared with TRBD1. The CDR3 has 14 amino acids. Germline V lookup: CDR1 LNHDA, CDR2 SQIVND (reference sequence). The trim removed 8 bases at V and 6 bases at J, leaving 7 bases unmatched. The CDR3, as DNA: TGTGCCAGTCATGAGGGACAGGGTGATGAAAAACTGTTTTTT. It specifies CASHEGQGDEKLFF.

The chain combines TRBV6-6 with TRBJ2-1, with 10 bases identical to TRBD2. CDR3 length: 16 amino acids. The ends lost 2 bases at V and 5 bases at J; junction bases unmatched: 6. The germline CDR1 and CDR2 sequences are MNHNY and SVGAGI (reference sequence). CDR3 DNA: TGTGCCAGCAGTTACGGGGCTAGCGGGAGCGACAATGAGCAGTTCTTC. Translating it yields CASSYGASGSDNEQFF.

The chain combines TRBV30 with TRBJ2-1; 8 positions agree with TRBD1. The V segment lost 2 bases and the J segment 1 base; nucleotides outside the gene matches: 7. From germline, CDR1 is GTSNPN and CDR2 SVGIG (reference sequence). The CDR3 loop spans 16 amino acids. The CDR3 nucleotides are TGTGCCTGGAGTAGGCTCCAGGGGGCTTCCTACAATGAGCAGTTCTTC. This translates into CAWSRLQGASYNEQFF.

The chain has TRBV5-1 and TRBJ1-1; TRBD1 aligns across 7 bases. V lost 1 base and J lost 6; bases outside the gene matches: 0. The CDR3 runs to 12 residues. Germline CDR1 SGHRS, CDR2 YFSETQ. As DNA, the CDR3 is TGCGCCAGCAGCTTGACAGGGGCTGAAGCTTTCTTT. It codes for CASSLTGAEAFF.

This clone showed up just once. The chain links TRBV27 to TRBJ2-7, with D unresolved. From germline, CDR1 is MNHEY and CDR2 SMNVEV (reference sequence). Trimming shortened V by 5 bases and J by 3 bases, and 14 bases separated the two germline ends. The CDR3 is 14 residues long. The CDR3 region is CASSPSANSYEQYF. The CDR3 bases are TGTGCCAGCAGTCCCAGTGCGAACAGCTACGAGCAGTACTTC.

CDR3 region: CAIASQGRTGELFF. The CDR3 coding sequence is TGTGCCATTGCCTCTCAGGGGAGAACCGGGGAGCTGTTTTTT. The chain combines TRBV10-3 with TRBJ2-2; tentatively, D is TRBD1 (6 bases). Looked up from germline, CDR1 is ENHRY and CDR2 is SYGVKD. The CDR3 spans 14 residues. The germline V and J ends were trimmed by 9 bases and 5 bases, with 16 bases remaining between them.

Note on this clone: Sequence at one end of the junction differs from germline and may be a read error. This chain uses TRBV7-7 with TRBJ2-2; D is perhaps TRBD1 or TRBD2 (5 bases each). Per the germline V gene, CDR1 is SSHAT and CDR2 is FNYEAQ (reference sequence). The length of the CDR3 is 12 residues. For the CDR3, the DNA is TGTGCTAGCAGCTTAGAGGGGGGGGAGCTGTTTTTT. Translation: CASSLEGGELFF. Based on the CDR3 plus reference TRBV7-7 and TRBJ2-2, the full variable domain is GAGVSQSPRYKVTKRGQDVTLRCDPISSHATLYWYQQALGQGPEFLTYFNYEAQPDKSGLPSDRFSAERPEGSISTLTIQRTEQRDSAMYRCASSLEGGELFFGEGSRLTVL.

This chain connects TRBV6-1 to TRBJ2-3; D is possibly TRBD1 (5 bases). Germline V gives CDR1 MNHNS, CDR2 SASEGT. The ends were cut back, 6 bases at V and 6 bases at J, with 19 bases in the middle. The CDR3 loop spans 15 amino acids. The CDR3: CASRVQDVRADTQYF. The CDR3 region has the DNA TGTGCCAGCAGGGTACAGGATGTCCGGGCGGATACGCAGTATTTT.